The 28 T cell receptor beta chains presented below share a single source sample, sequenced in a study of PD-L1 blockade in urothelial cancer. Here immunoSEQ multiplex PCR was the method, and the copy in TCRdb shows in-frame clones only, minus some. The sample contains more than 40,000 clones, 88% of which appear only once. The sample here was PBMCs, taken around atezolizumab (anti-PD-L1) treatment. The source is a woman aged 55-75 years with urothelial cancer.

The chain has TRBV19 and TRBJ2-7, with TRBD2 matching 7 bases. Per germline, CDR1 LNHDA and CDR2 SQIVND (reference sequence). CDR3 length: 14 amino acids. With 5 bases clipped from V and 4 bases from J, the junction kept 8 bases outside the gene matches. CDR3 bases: TGTGCCAGTAGTCTCACGGACGGGGGGTACGAGCAGTACTTC. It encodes CASSLTDGGYEQYF.

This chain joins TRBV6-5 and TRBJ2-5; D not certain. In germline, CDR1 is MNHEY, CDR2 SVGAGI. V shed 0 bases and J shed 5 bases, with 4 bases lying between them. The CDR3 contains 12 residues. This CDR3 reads CASSYSSETQYF. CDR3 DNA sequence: TGTGCCAGCAGTTACTCGAGCGAGACCCAGTACTTC.

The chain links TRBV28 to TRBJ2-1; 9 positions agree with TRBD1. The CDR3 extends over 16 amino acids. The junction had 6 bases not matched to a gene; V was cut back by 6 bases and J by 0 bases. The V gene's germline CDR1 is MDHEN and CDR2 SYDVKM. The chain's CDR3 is CASRSTGGHSYNEQFF. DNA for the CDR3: TGTGCCAGCAGGTCGACAGGGGGGCACTCCTACAATGAGCAGTTCTTC.

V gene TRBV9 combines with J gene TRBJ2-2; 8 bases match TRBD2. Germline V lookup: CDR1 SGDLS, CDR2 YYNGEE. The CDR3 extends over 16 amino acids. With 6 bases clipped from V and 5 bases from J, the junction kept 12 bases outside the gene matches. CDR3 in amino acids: CASKQGGGIRTGELFF. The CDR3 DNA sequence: TGTGCCAGCAAACAAGGCGGGGGGATTCGGACCGGGGAGCTGTTTTTT. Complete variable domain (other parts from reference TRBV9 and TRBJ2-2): DSGVTQTPKHLITATGQRVTLRCSPRSGDLSVYWYQQSLDQGLQFLIQYYNGEERAKGNILERFSAQQFPDLHSELNLSSLELGDSALYFCASKQGGGIRTGELFFGEGSRLTVL.

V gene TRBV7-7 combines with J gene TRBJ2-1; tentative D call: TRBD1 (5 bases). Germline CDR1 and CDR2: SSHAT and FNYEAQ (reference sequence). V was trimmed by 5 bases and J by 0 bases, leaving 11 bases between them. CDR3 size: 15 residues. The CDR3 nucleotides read TGTGCCAGCAGCCCCGACAGTAGCTCCTACAATGAGCAGTTCTTC. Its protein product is CASSPDSSSYNEQFF.

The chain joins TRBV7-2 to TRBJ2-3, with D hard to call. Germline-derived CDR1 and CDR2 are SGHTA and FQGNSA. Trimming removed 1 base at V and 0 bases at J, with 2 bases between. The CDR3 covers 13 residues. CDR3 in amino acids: CASSLVSTDTQYF. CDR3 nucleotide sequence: TGTGCCAGCAGCTTAGTAAGCACAGATACGCAGTATTTT.

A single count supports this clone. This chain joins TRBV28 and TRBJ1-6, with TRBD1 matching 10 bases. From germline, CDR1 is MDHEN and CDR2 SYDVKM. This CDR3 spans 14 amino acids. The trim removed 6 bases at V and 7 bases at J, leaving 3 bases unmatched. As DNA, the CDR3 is TGTGCCAGCAGCGGACAGGGGGAAAATTCACCCCTCCACTTT. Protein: CASSGQGENSPLHF.

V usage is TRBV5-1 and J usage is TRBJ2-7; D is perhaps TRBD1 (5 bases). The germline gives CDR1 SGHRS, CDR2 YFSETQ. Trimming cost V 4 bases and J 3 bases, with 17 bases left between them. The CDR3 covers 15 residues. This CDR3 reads CASSQGSGRLYEQYF. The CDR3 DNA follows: TGCGCCAGCAGCCAGGGATCTGGTAGGCTCTACGAGCAGTACTTC.

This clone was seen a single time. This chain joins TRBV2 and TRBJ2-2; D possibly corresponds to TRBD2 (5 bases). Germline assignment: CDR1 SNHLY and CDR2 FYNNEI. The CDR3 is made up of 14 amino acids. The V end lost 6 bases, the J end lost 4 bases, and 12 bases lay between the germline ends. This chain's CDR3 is CASSLRRSTGELFF. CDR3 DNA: TGTGCCAGCAGCCTAAGGAGGAGCACCGGGGAGCTGTTTTTT.

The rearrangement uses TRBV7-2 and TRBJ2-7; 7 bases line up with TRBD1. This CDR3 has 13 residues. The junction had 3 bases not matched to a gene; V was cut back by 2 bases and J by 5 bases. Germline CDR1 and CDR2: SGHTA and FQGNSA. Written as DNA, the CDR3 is TGTGCCAGCAGCTTAAACAGGGGCGACGAGCAGTACTTC. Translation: CASSLNRGDEQYF.

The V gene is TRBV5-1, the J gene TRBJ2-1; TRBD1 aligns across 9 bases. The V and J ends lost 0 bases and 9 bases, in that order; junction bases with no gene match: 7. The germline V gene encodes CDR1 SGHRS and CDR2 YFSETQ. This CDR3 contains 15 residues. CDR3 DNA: TGCGCCAGCAGCTTGGGGACAGGGGTTTATGGTGAGCAGTTCTTC. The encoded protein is CASSLGTGVYGEQFF.

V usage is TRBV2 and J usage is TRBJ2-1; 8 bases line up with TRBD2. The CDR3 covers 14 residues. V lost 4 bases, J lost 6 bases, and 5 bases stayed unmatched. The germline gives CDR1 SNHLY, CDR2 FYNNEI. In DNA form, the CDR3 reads TGTGCCAGCAGTGGGTTAGCGGGGAGCAATGAGCAGTTCTTC. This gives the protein CASSGLAGSNEQFF.

Here the CDR3 DNA reads TGTGCCAGCAGCGTATCTCGAACCCCCGACAGGGCCTCTGGAAACACCATATATTTT. Its translation: CASSVSRTPDRASGNTIYF. V usage is TRBV9 and J usage is TRBJ1-3; 7 bases are shared with TRBD1. V was pared by 1 base and J by 0 bases, with 13 bases of the junction left unmatched. The CDR3 has 19 amino acids. Germline-derived CDR1 and CDR2 are SGDLS and YYNGEE.

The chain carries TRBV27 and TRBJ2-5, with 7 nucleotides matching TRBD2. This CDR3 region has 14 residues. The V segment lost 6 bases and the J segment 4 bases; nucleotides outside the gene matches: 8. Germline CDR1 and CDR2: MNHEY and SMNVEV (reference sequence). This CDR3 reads CASSLDWGGETQYF. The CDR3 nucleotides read TGTGCCAGCAGCCTCGATTGGGGGGGAGAGACCCAGTACTTC.

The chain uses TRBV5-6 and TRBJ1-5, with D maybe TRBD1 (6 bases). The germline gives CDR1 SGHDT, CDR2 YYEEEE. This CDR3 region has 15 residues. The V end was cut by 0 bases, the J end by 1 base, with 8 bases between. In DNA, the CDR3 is TGTGCCAGCAGCTTGGACAGGGCGAGCAATCAGCCCCAGCATTTT. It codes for CASSLDRASNQPQHF.

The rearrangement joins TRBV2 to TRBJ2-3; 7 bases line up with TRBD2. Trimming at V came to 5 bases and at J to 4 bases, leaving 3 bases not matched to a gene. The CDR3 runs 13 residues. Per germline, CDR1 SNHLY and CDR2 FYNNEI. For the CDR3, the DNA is TGTGCCAGCAGTAATCGGGGGGCAGATACGCAGTATTTT. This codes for CASSNRGADTQYF.

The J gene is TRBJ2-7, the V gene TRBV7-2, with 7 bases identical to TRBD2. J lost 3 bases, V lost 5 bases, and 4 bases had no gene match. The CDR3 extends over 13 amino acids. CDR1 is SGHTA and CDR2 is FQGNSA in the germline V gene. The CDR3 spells CASSPWGGYEQYF. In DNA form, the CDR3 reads TGTGCCAGCAGCCCATGGGGGGGCTACGAGCAGTACTTC. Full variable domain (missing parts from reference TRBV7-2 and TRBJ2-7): GAGVSQSPSNKVTEKGKDVELRCDPISGHTALYWYRQSLGQGLEFLIYFQGNSAPDKSGLPSDRFSAERTGGSVSTLTIQRTQQEDSAVYLCASSPWGGYEQYFGPGTRLTVT.

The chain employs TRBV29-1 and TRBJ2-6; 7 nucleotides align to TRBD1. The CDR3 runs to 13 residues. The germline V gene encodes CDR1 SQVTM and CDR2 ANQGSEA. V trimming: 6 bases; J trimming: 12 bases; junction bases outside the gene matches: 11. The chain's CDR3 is CSVGSGTEAVLTF. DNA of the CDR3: TGCAGCGTCGGGTCCGGGACAGAGGCCGTCCTGACTTTC.

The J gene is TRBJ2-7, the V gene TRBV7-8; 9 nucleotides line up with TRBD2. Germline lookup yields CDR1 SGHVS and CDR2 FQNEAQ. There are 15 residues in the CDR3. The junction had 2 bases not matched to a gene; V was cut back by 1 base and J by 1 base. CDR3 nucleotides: TGTGCCAGCAGCTTAGAGAGCGGGGGGTCCTACGAGCAGTACTTC. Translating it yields CASSLESGGSYEQYF.

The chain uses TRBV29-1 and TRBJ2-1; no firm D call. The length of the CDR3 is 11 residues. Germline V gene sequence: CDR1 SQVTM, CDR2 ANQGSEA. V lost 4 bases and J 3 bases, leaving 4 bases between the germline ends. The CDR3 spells CSVVLYNEQFF. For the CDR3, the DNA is TGCAGCGTTGTCCTCTACAATGAGCAGTTCTTC.

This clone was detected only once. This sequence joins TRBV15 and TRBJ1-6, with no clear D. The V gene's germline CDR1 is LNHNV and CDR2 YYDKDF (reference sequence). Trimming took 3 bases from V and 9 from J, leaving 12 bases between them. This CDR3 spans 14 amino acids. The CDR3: CATSSDSIGSPLHF. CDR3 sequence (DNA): TGTGCCACCAGCAGCGACTCGATTGGTTCACCCCTCCACTTT.

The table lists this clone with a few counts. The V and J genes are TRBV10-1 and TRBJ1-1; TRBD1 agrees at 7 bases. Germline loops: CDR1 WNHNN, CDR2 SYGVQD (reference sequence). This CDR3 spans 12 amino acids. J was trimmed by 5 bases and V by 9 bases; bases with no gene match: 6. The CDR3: CARAGGGTEAFF. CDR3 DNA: TGCGCCAGGGCAGGGGGAGGTACTGAAGCTTTCTTT.

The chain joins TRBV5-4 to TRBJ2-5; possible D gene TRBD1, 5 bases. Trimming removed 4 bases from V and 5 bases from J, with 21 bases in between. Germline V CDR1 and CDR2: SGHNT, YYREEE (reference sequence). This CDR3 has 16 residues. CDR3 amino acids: CASSRDRAGIGETQYF. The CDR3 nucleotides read TGTGCCAGCAGCCGTGATAGGGCAGGGATAGGTGAGACCCAGTACTTC.

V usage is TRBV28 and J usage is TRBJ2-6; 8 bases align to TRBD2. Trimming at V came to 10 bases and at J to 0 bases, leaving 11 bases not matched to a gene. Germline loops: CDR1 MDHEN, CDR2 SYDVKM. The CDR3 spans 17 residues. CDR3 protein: CATLPGLVSSGANVLTF. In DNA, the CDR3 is TGTGCCACCCTACCGGGACTAGTGAGCTCTGGGGCCAACGTCCTGACTTTC.

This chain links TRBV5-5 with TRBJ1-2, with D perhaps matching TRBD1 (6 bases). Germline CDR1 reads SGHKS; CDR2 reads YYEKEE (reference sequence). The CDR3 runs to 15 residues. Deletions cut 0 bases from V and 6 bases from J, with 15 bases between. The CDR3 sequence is CASSLVRGDVDGYTF. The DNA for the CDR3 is TGTGCCAGCAGCTTGGTCAGGGGCGATGTCGATGGCTACACCTTC.

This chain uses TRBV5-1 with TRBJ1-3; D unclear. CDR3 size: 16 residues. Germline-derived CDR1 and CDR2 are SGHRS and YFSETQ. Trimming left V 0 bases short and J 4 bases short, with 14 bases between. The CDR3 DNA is TGCGCCAGCAGCTTGGAGCTGGTAGGAGACGGAAACACCATATATTTT. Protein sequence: CASSLELVGDGNTIYF. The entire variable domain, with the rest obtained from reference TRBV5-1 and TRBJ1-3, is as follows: KAGVTQTPRYLIKTRGQQVTLSCSPISGHRSVSWYQQTPGQGLQFLFEYFSETQRNKGNFPGRFSGRQFSNSRSEMNVSTLELGDSALYLCASSLELVGDGNTIYFGEGSWLTVV.

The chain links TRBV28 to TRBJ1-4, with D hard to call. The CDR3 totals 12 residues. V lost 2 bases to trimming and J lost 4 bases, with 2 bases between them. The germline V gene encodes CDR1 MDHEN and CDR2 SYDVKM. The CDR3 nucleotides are TGTGCCAGCAGTTTACTTAATGAAAAACTGTTTTTT. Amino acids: CASSLLNEKLFF.

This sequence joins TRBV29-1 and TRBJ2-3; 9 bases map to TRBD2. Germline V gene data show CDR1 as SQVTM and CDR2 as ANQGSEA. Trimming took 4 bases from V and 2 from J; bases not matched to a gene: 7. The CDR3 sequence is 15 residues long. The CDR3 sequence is CSVAISGGNTDTQYF. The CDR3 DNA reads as TGCAGCGTTGCGATTAGCGGGGGAAACACAGATACGCAGTATTTT.